The 10 T cell receptor beta chains reported below all come from one sample, sequenced in a study of T cell changes during pregnancy in multiple sclerosis. Produced via immunoSEQ multiplex PCR; TCRdb's table is partial and in-frame only. The sample lists 35,000 to 45,000 clones; around nine tenths were seen once. The specimen was CD4+ T cells from peripheral blood mononuclear cells, collected in the first trimester of pregnancy. These receptors all stem from a female donor with multiple sclerosis, enrolled in a pregnancy study.

The V gene is TRBV6-1, the J gene TRBJ2-2; D is unclear. V lost 7 bases, J lost 7 bases, and 13 bases lay in between. The CDR3 covers 13 residues. CDR1 and CDR2 (germline): MNHNS, SASEGT. The CDR3 spells CASKPHPGGELFF. CDR3 DNA: TGTGCCAGCAAGCCACATCCGGGCGGGGAGCTGTTTTTT.

The chain employs TRBV19 and TRBJ1-5; 7 bases are a match to TRBD1. This CDR3 has 16 amino acids. Germline CDR1 LNHDA, CDR2 SQIVND (reference sequence). Losses at the gene ends were 6 bases for V and 2 bases for J; bases not matched to a gene: 10. The CDR3 loop reads CASSPAGTAGNQPQHF. DNA of the CDR3: TGTGCCAGTAGCCCCGCGGGGACAGCTGGCAATCAGCCCCAGCATTTT.

The V call is TRBV4-1, the J call TRBJ2-2; possibly TRBD1 for D (6 bases). Germline V gene sequence: CDR1 MGHRA, CDR2 YSYEKL. The CDR3 spans 17 residues. V gave up 4 bases and J gave up 0 bases, with 15 bases separating them. In nucleotides, the CDR3 is TGCGCCAGCAGCCCGGGGACACCCCCGTCGAACACCGGGGAGCTGTTTTTT. As protein: CASSPGTPPSNTGELFF.

In nucleotides, the CDR3 is TGTGCCAGCAGTGAATTTGGGACAGGGAGCGAAGCTTTCTTT. Translated: CASSEFGTGSEAFF. This chain links TRBV6-4 with TRBJ1-1; 9 bases align to TRBD1. There are 14 residues in the CDR3. J was trimmed by 8 bases and V by 3 bases; bases with no gene match: 7. The germline gives CDR1 MRHNA, CDR2 SNTAGT.

In regard to this clone: Other nucleotide sequences from this sample produce the same CDR3. J is TRBJ2-7 and V is TRBV29-1, with 9 bases fitting TRBD1. The CDR3 is 12 amino acids. In germline, CDR1 is SQVTM, CDR2 ANQGSEA. V lost 6 bases and J lost 3; bases outside the gene matches: 3. Here the CDR3 reads CSVGQGIYEQYF. CDR3 nucleotide sequence: TGCAGCGTCGGACAGGGGATCTACGAGCAGTACTTC.

This rearrangement joins TRBV5-1 to TRBJ1-2, with D possibly TRBD1 on 5 matching bases. Germline CDR1 is SGHRS and CDR2 is YFSETQ. Trimming cost V 0 bases and J 4 bases, with 10 bases left between them. The CDR3 runs 14 residues. CDR3 protein: CASSLEAGPYGYTF. CDR3 DNA: TGCGCCAGCAGCTTGGAGGCAGGGCCCTATGGCTACACCTTC.

This chain connects TRBV7-8 to TRBJ1-1; no definite D call. The germline V gene encodes CDR1 SGHVS and CDR2 FQNEAQ. The V end lost 3 bases, the J end lost 6 bases, and 23 bases lay between the germline ends. The CDR3 covers 17 residues. The DNA for the CDR3 is TGTGCCAGCAGCTTTCTCTCGCGTCGCGAAAGAAGCGCTGAAGCTTTCTTT. Amino acid sequence: CASSFLSRRERSAEAFF.

The chain combines TRBV5-1 with TRBJ2-4; no clear D gene. Between the trimmed V and J ends, which lost 0 bases and 0 bases, there was a span of 4 bases. The CDR3 totals 14 residues. The germline CDR1 and CDR2 sequences are SGHRS and YFSETQ. DNA for the CDR3: TGCGCCAGCAGCTTGGCTCCAGCCAAAAACATTCAGTACTTC. Its translation is CASSLAPAKNIQYF. Full variable domain (outside the CDR3, taken from reference TRBV5-1 and TRBJ2-4): KAGVTQTPRYLIKTRGQQVTLSCSPISGHRSVSWYQQTPGQGLQFLFEYFSETQRNKGNFPGRFSGRQFSNSRSEMNVSTLELGDSALYLCASSLAPAKNIQYFGAGTRLSVL.

This sequence joins TRBV6-1 and TRBJ1-1; D is ambiguous. The V gene lost 8 bases and the J gene lost 1 base, with 5 bases spanning the gap. Germline CDR1 reads MNHNS; CDR2 reads SASEGT. The CDR3 runs to 11 residues. This CDR3 reads CASLKNTEAFF. DNA for the CDR3: TGTGCCAGCCTTAAGAACACTGAAGCTTTCTTT.

The chain carries TRBV6-1 and TRBJ2-5; D perhaps matches TRBD1 (6 bases). CDR3 length: 13 residues. In germline, CDR1 is MNHNS, CDR2 SASEGT. V was pared by 7 bases and J by 3 bases, with 12 bases between. Written as DNA, the CDR3 is TGTGCCAGCATCCTTGGGGGCAAAGAGACCCAGTACTTC. Its translation is CASILGGKETQYF.